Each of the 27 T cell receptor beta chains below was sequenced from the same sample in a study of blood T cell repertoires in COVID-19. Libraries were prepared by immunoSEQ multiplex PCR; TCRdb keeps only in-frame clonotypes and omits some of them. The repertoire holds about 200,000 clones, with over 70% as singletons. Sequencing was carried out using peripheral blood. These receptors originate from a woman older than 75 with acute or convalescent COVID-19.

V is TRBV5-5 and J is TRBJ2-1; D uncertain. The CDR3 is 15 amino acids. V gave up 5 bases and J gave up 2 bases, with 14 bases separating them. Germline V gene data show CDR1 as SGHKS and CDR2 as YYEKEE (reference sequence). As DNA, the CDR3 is TGTGCCAGCAGTCTCCGGAGCGTTACCTACAATGAGCAGTTCTTC. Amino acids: CASSLRSVTYNEQFF.

The CDR3 DNA reads as TGCGCCAGCAGCTCGGTGTTCGATACGCAGTATTTT. It yields the protein CASSSVFDTQYF. The chain links TRBV5-1 to TRBJ2-3, with unresolved D. V was clipped by 3 bases and J by 6 bases, with 8 bases between them. The CDR3 has 12 residues. In germline, CDR1 is SGHRS, CDR2 YFSETQ. Full variable domain (outside the CDR3, taken from reference TRBV5-1 and TRBJ2-3): KAGVTQTPRYLIKTRGQQVTLSCSPISGHRSVSWYQQTPGQGLQFLFEYFSETQRNKGNFPGRFSGRQFSNSRSEMNVSTLELGDSALYLCASSSVFDTQYFGPGTRLTVL.

The CDR3 here is CASSSTGSGNTIYF. Here the CDR3 DNA reads TGCGCCAGCAGCTCTACAGGATCTGGAAACACCATATATTTT. The chain couples TRBV5-1 to TRBJ1-3, with D perhaps matching TRBD1 (5 bases). This CDR3 contains 14 residues. Trimming cost V 3 bases and J 1 base, with 8 bases left between them. Germline V gene lookup returns CDR1 SGHRS and CDR2 YFSETQ.

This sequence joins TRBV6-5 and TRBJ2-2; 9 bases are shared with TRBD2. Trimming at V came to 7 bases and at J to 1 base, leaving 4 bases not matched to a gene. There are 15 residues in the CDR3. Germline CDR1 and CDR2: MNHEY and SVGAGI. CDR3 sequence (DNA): TGTGCCAGCACTATGACTAGCGGGAACACCGGGGAGCTGTTTTTT. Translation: CASTMTSGNTGELFF.

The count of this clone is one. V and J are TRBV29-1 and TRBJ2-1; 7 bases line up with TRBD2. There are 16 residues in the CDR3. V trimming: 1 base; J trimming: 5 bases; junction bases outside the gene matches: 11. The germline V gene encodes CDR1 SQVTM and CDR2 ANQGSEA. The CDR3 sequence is CSVEGGRERPNNEQFF. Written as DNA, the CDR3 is TGCAGCGTTGAAGGAGGGAGGGAGCGACCCAACAATGAGCAGTTCTTC.

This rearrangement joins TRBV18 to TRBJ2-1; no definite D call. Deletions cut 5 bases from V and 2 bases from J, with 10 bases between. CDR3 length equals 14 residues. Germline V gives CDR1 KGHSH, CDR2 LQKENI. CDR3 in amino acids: CASSIASTYNEQFF. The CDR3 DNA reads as TGTGCCAGCTCAATAGCCTCCACCTACAATGAGCAGTTCTTC.

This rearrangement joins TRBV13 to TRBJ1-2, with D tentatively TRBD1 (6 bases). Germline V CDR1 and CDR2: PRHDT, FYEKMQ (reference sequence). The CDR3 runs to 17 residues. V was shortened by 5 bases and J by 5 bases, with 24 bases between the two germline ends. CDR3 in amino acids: CASSPPRGTNPRYGYTF. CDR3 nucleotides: TGTGCCAGCAGCCCACCGAGGGGGACAAACCCAAGGTATGGCTACACCTTC.

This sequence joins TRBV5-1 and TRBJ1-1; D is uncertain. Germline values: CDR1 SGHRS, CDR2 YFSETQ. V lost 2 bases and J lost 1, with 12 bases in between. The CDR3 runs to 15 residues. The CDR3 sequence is CASSFDSPENTEAFF. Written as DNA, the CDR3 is TGCGCCAGCAGCTTTGATAGCCCTGAGAACACTGAAGCTTTCTTT. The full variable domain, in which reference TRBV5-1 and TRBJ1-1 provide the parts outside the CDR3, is KAGVTQTPRYLIKTRGQQVTLSCSPISGHRSVSWYQQTPGQGLQFLFEYFSETQRNKGNFPGRFSGRQFSNSRSEMNVSTLELGDSALYLCASSFDSPENTEAFFGQGTRLTVV.

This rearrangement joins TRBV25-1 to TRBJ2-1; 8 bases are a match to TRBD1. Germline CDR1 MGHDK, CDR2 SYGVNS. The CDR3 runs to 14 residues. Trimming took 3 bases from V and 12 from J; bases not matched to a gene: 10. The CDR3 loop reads CASSELSGTGWQFF. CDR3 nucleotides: TGTGCCAGCAGTGAGCTTTCCGGGACAGGATGGCAGTTCTTC.

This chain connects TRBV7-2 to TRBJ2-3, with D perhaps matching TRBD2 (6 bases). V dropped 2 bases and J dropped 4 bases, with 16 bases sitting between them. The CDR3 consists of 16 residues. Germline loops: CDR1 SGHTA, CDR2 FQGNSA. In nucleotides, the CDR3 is TGTGCCAGCAGCTTAACCGGAGGGGTGGGAGCAGATACGCAGTATTTT. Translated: CASSLTGGVGADTQYF.

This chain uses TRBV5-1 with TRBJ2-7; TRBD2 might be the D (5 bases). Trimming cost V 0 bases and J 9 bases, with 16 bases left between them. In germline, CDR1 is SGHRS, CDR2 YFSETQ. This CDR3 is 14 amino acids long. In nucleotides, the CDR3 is TGCGCCAGCAGCTTGGCGAGGGTCACCGACGGGCAGTACTTC. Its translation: CASSLARVTDGQYF.

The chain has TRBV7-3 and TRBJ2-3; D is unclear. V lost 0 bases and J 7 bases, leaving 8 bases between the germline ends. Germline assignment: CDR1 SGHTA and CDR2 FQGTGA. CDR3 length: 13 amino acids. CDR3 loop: CASSLTSANTQYF. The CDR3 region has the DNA TGTGCCAGCAGCTTAACAAGCGCAAATACGCAGTATTTT.

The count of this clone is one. Written as DNA, the CDR3 is TGTGCCAGCAGCAGGGACACTCCATACACTGAAGCTTTCTTT. Residues: CASSRDTPYTEAFF. This chain uses TRBV2 with TRBJ1-1; maybe TRBD1 (6 bases). V lost 6 bases and J 3 bases, leaving 14 bases between the germline ends. Germline CDR1 is SNHLY and CDR2 is FYNNEI. This CDR3 comprises 14 residues.

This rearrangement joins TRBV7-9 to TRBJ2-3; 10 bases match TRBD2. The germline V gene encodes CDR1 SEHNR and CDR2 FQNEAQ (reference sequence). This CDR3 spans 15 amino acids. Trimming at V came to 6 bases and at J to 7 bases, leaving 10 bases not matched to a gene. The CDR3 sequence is CASSLAGVTHHTQYF. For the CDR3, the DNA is TGTGCCAGCAGTCTAGCGGGAGTAACACACCATACGCAGTATTTT.

The CDR3 is CASSRTGDTEAFF. For the CDR3, the DNA is TGTGCCAGCAGTCGGACAGGGGACACTGAAGCTTTCTTT. This rearrangement joins TRBV3-1 (or the pseudogene TRBV3-2) to TRBJ1-1; 9 positions match TRBD1. Unmatched junction bases numbered 2, after V lost 6 bases and J lost 3 bases. This CDR3 comprises 13 residues. CDR1 LGHDT and CDR2 YNNKEL come from the germline V gene (reference sequence).

The CDR3 region has the DNA TGTGCCAGCAGCTTAGCAGGGGCTGGCACAGATACGCAGTATTTT. This sequence encodes CASSLAGAGTDTQYF. The gene calls are TRBV11-3 and TRBJ2-3, with TRBD1 as a possible D gene (6 bases). Germline assignment: CDR1 SGHNT and CDR2 YENEEA. V was shortened by 1 base and J by 1 base, with 9 bases between the two germline ends. The CDR3 has 15 amino acids.

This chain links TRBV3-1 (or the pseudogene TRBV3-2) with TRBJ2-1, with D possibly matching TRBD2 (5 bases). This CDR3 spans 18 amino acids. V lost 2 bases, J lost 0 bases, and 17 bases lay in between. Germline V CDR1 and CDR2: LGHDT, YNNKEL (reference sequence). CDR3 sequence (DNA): TGTGCCAGCAGCCAACGGACTCCTAGCACCTACTCCTACAATGAGCAGTTCTTC. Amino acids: CASSQRTPSTYSYNEQFF.

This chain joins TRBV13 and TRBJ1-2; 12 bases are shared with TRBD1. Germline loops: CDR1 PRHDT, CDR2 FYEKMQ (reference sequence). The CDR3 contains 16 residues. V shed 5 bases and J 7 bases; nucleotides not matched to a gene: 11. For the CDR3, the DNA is TGTGCCAGCAGCCAACCGGGACAGGGGGCTTTTGGTGGCTACACCTTC. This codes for CASSQPGQGAFGGYTF.

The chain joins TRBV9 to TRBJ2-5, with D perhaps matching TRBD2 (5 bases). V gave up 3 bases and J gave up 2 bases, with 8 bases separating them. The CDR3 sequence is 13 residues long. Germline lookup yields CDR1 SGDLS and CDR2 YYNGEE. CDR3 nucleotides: TGTGCCAGCAGCGCGGGAATGCAAGAGACCCAGTACTTC. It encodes CASSAGMQETQYF.

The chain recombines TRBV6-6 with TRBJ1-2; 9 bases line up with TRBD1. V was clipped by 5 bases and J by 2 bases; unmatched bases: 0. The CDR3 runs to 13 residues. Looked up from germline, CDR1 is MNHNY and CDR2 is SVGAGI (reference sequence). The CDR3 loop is CASSGTGNYGYTF. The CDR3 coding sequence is TGTGCCAGCAGTGGGACAGGGAACTATGGCTACACCTTC.

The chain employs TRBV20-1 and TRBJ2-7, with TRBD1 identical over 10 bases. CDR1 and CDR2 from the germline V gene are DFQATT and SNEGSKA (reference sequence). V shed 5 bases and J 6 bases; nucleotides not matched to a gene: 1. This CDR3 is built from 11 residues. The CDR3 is CSAGTGAEQYF. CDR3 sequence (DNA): TGCAGTGCTGGGACAGGGGCCGAGCAGTACTTC.

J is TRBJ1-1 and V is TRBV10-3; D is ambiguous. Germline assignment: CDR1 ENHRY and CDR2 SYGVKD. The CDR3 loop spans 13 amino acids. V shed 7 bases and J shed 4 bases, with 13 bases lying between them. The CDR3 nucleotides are TGTGCCATCACCCCTGGAGAGGGCACTGAAGCTTTCTTT. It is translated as CAITPGEGTEAFF.

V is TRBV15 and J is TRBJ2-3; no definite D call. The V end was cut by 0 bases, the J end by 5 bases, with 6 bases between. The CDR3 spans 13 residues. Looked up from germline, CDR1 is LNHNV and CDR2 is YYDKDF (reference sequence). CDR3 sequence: CATSRDNKDTQYF. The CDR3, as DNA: TGTGCCACCAGCAGAGATAATAAAGATACGCAGTATTTT.

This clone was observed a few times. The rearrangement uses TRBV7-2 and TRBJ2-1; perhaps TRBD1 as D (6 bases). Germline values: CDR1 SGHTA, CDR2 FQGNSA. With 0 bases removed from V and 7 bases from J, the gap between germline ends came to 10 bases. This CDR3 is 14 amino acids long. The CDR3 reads CASSLALGGNEQFF. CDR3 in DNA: TGTGCCAGCAGCTTAGCCCTAGGGGGTAATGAGCAGTTCTTC.

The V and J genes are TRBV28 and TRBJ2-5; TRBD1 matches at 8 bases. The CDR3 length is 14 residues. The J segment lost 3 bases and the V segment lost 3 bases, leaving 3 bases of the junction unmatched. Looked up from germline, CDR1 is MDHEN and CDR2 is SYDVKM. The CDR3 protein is CASSFEDREETQYF. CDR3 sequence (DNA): TGTGCCAGCAGTTTTGAGGACAGGGAAGAGACCCAGTACTTC.

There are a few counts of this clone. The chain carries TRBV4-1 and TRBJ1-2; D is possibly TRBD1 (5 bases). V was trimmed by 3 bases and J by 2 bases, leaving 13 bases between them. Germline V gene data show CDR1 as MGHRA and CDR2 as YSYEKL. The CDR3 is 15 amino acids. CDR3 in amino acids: CASSQGEGRNYGYTF. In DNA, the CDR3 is TGCGCCAGCAGCCAGGGAGAGGGGAGGAACTATGGCTACACCTTC.

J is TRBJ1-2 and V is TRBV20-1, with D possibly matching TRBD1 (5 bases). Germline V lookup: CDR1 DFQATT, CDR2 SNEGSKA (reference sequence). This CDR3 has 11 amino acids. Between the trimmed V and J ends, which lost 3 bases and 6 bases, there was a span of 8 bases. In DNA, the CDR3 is TGCAGTGCTAGGGGGCCGAATGGCTACACCTTC. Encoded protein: CSARGPNGYTF.